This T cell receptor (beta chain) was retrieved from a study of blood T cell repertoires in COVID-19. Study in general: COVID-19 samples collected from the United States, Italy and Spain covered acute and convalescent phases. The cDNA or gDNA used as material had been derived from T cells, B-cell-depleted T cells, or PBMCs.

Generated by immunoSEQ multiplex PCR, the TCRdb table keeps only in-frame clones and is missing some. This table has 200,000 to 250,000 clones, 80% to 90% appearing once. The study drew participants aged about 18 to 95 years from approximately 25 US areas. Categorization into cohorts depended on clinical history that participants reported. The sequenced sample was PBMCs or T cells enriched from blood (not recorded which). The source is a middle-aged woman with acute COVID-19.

The CDR3 loop reads CATGRGATYEQYF. CDR3 DNA: TGTGCCACAGGACGGGGGGCTACCTACGAGCAGTACTTC. V is TRBV6-5 and J is TRBJ2-7; perhaps TRBD2 as D (7 bases). Trimming took 10 bases from V and 2 from J, leaving 15 bases between them. The CDR3 consists of 13 residues. CDR1 and CDR2 (germline): MNHEY, SVGAGI.